What follows describes a single T cell receptor (beta chain). This sample was included in a study of STAT5B mutations in CD4+ large granular lymphocyte leukemia. J lost 5 bases, V lost 2 bases, and 4 bases had no gene match. The CDR3 totals 15 residues. Germline loops: CDR1 SEHNR, CDR2 FQNEAQ (reference sequence). Profiled with immunoSEQ multiplex PCR; TCRdb holds only in-frame clones, not every one. The profile shows roughly 35,000 clones, 55% to 80% of them singletons. Sequencing input: CD4+ T cells from blood buffy coats. The V and J genes are TRBV7-9 and TRBJ1-1; 11 nucleotides align to TRBD1. This sequence was found in a human donor in good health. The CDR3 sequence: CASSLFGTGGTEAFF. The CDR3 DNA sequence: TGTGCCAGCAGCTTATTCGGGACAGGGGGAACTGAAGCTTTCTTT.